The 27 T cell receptor beta chains presented below share a single source sample, sequenced in a study of B cell selection in AIRE deficiency. The sorted conventional CD4 T cells were gated as CD4+CD127+. Clones were read by immunoSEQ multiplex PCR, and TCRdb kept only the in-frame ones, dropping some. The data hold about 22,000 clones, with roughly 95% observed a single time. Sequencing was done on a sample of CD4+CD127+ conventional T cells sorted from PBMCs. The receptors derive from a human donor in good health.

The J gene is TRBJ2-7, the V gene TRBV7-2, with 13 bases matching TRBD2. Unmatched junction bases numbered 7, after V lost 3 bases and J lost 2 bases. Germline V gene data show CDR1 as SGHTA and CDR2 as FQGNSA. This CDR3 region has 17 residues. DNA of the CDR3: TGTGCCAGCAGCTTCGACGGACTAGCGGGGGCCGCCTACGAGCAGTACTTC. Residues: CASSFDGLAGAAYEQYF.

The chain couples TRBV10-3 to TRBJ1-1; D is ambiguous. Germline values: CDR1 ENHRY, CDR2 SYGVKD. The CDR3 runs to 15 residues. The V and J ends lost 3 bases and 0 bases respectively, with 11 bases between them. The CDR3 DNA follows: TGTGCCATCAGTGAAATGCAGACGGTGAACACTGAAGCTTTCTTT. Its protein is CAISEMQTVNTEAFF.

This chain uses TRBV6-5 with TRBJ1-1; D may be TRBD1 (6 bases). V was clipped by 6 bases and J by 11 bases, with 13 bases between them. The CDR3 runs to 11 residues. CDR1 is MNHEY, CDR2 SVGAGI, per germline. CDR3 sequence: CASRTGIRAFF. DNA for the CDR3: TGTGCCAGCAGAACAGGGATCCGTGCTTTCTTT.

The chain joins TRBV9 to TRBJ2-5; D gene ambiguous. The CDR3 is 14 residues long. The V end lost 1 base, the J end lost 0 bases, and 7 bases lay between the germline ends. Germline values: CDR1 SGDLS, CDR2 YYNGEE. CDR3 residues: CASSVRPNQETQYF. The CDR3 DNA is TGTGCCAGCAGCGTACGACCCAACCAAGAGACCCAGTACTTC. Supplemented by reference TRBV9 and TRBJ2-5, the full variable domain reads DSGVTQTPKHLITATGQRVTLRCSPRSGDLSVYWYQQSLDQGLQFLIQYYNGEERAKGNILERFSAQQFPDLHSELNLSSLELGDSALYFCASSVRPNQETQYFGPGTRLLVL.

The chain uses TRBV5-1 and TRBJ1-1; D not certain. This CDR3 has 12 amino acids. V lost 0 bases and J 4 bases, leaving 4 bases between the germline ends. Germline CDR1 and CDR2: SGHRS and YFSETQ. The CDR3 nucleotides read TGCGCCAGCAGCTTGGTGGGCACTGAAGCTTTCTTT. Protein product: CASSLVGTEAFF.

The rearrangement links TRBV6-4 to TRBJ1-2; D is undetermined. V was trimmed by 8 bases and J by 0 bases, leaving 19 bases between them. The CDR3 is made up of 16 amino acids. CDR1 MRHNA and CDR2 SNTAGT come from the germline V gene. This CDR3 is CASLKPDSAANYGYTF. The CDR3 nucleotides are TGTGCCAGCCTTAAGCCCGATTCGGCGGCTAACTATGGCTACACCTTC.

The chain employs TRBV28 and TRBJ1-5; 7 bases line up with TRBD1. The CDR3 length is 17 residues. Germline V gives CDR1 MDHEN, CDR2 SYDVKM. J lost 1 base, V lost 7 bases, and 13 bases had no gene match. DNA of the CDR3: TGTGCCAGCATCTCCCACACAGGGGCGAGAAGCAATCAGCCCCAGCATTTT. It codes for CASISHTGARSNQPQHF. Using reference TRBV28 and TRBJ1-5 for the parts outside the CDR3, the full variable domain is DVKVTQSSRYLVKRTGEKVFLECVQDMDHENMFWYRQDPGLGLRLIYFSYDVKMKEKGDIPEGYSVSREKKERFSLILESASTNQTSMYLCASISHTGARSNQPQHFGDGTRLSIL.

The V call is TRBV6-1, the J call TRBJ2-2; 8 nucleotides match TRBD2. Germline V gives CDR1 MNHNS, CDR2 SASEGT. There are 14 residues in the CDR3. V was clipped by 7 bases and J by 0 bases; unmatched bases: 1. The chain's CDR3 is CASIAGTNTGELFF. Here the CDR3 DNA reads TGTGCCAGCATAGCGGGGACGAACACCGGGGAGCTGTTTTTT.

The J gene is TRBJ2-1, the V gene TRBV7-9, with D unclear. This CDR3 has 13 amino acids. Trimming stripped 8 bases from V and 4 bases from J, with 12 bases between. CDR1 and CDR2 (germline): SEHNR, FQNEAQ (reference sequence). DNA of the CDR3: TGTGCCAGCGAGGAGAACGCTTACAATGAGCAGTTCTTC. It specifies CASEENAYNEQFF.

This clone came up once. The V call is TRBV18, the J call TRBJ2-3, with D perhaps matching TRBD2 (6 bases). This CDR3 contains 16 residues. Germline loops: CDR1 KGHSH, CDR2 LQKENI. Trimming pared 4 bases from V and 2 bases from J, leaving 16 bases between. CDR3 DNA sequence: TGTGCCAGCTCACAGGGAGGTAGCGGAGCCACAGATACGCAGTATTTT. Translation: CASSQGGSGATDTQYF.

The chain joins TRBV6-4 to TRBJ2-7, with TRBD1 matching over 7 bases. From germline, CDR1 is MRHNA and CDR2 SNTAGT. V was clipped by 4 bases and J by 2 bases; unmatched bases: 2. The CDR3 spans 13 residues. CDR3 amino acids: CASSGTGPYEQYF. CDR3 nucleotide sequence: TGTGCCAGCAGTGGGACAGGCCCCTACGAGCAGTACTTC.

The CDR3 bases are TGTGCCAGCAGTTATAGTGGGGACAGGGGTAATTCACCCCTCCACTTT. It yields the protein CASSYSGDRGNSPLHF. The chain has TRBV6-5 and TRBJ1-6; 10 nucleotides match TRBD1. This CDR3 is built from 16 residues. J lost 6 bases, V lost 3 bases, and 5 bases had no gene match. CDR1 and CDR2 (germline): MNHEY, SVGAGI.

This chain uses TRBV25-1 with TRBJ1-3, with D unclear. Looked up from germline, CDR1 is MGHDK and CDR2 is SYGVNS. This CDR3 has 13 amino acids. The ends were cut back, 2 bases at V and 0 bases at J, with 2 bases in the middle. The DNA of the CDR3 is TGTGCCAGCAGTGAAAACTCTGGAAACACCATATATTTT. It codes for CASSENSGNTIYF.

The rearrangement joins TRBV5-1 to TRBJ1-2; D call uncertain. There are 12 residues in the CDR3. V gave up 4 bases and J gave up 3 bases, with 7 bases separating them. The germline V gene has CDR1 SGHRS and CDR2 YFSETQ. CDR3 sequence: CASSIEHYGYTF. The DNA of the CDR3 is TGCGCCAGCAGCATCGAGCACTATGGCTACACCTTC.

This chain uses TRBV4-3 with TRBJ1-4; no clear D. V was shortened by 0 bases and J by 3 bases, with 17 bases between the two germline ends. The CDR3 loop spans 18 amino acids. Germline V gives CDR1 LGHNA, CDR2 YSLEER. CDR3 loop: CASSQDLRALRSNEKLFF. The CDR3 nucleotides are TGCGCCAGCAGCCAAGATCTACGGGCGCTGCGGTCTAATGAAAAACTGTTTTTT.

This clone has just one count. The chain uses TRBV18 and TRBJ1-1; TRBD1 is a possible D gene (6 bases). Trimming removed 3 bases from V and 4 bases from J, with 9 bases in between. Germline V gives CDR1 KGHSH, CDR2 LQKENI. The CDR3 is 13 residues long. The CDR3, as DNA: TGTGCCAGCTCACCGGGGGCGACCACTGAAGCTTTCTTT. It specifies CASSPGATTEAFF. Using reference TRBV18 and TRBJ1-1 for the parts outside the CDR3, the full variable domain is NAGVMQNPRHLVRRRGQEARLRCSPMKGHSHVYWYRQLPEEGLKFMVYLQKENIIDESGMPKERFSAEFPKEGPSILRIQQVVRGDSAAYFCASSPGATTEAFFGQGTRLTVV.

The chain couples TRBV7-8 to TRBJ1-5; D remains unclear. Per germline, CDR1 SGHVS and CDR2 FQNEAQ. The CDR3 sequence is 13 residues long. Trimming stripped 3 bases from V and 5 bases from J, with 8 bases between. CDR3 loop: CASSFSEDQPQHF. CDR3 in DNA: TGTGCCAGCAGCTTTTCCGAGGATCAGCCCCAGCATTTT.

V is TRBV30 and J is TRBJ1-1; D not resolved. V was shortened by 3 bases and J by 4 bases, with 9 bases between the two germline ends. CDR1 is GTSNPN, CDR2 SVGIG, per germline (reference sequence). This CDR3 is built from 12 residues. The chain's CDR3 is CAWRNSGTEAFF. CDR3 nucleotide sequence: TGTGCCTGGAGAAACAGCGGCACTGAAGCTTTCTTT.

This chain joins TRBV6-5 and TRBJ2-7; D not resolved. The CDR3 has 14 residues. Trimming removed 0 bases from V and 6 bases from J, with 12 bases in between. The germline V gene encodes CDR1 MNHEY and CDR2 SVGAGI. CDR3 sequence reads: CASSYSPGSSEQYF. The CDR3 DNA reads as TGTGCCAGCAGTTACTCACCGGGTTCTAGCGAGCAGTACTTC.

The chain links TRBV5-6 to TRBJ1-2, with D perhaps TRBD1 (6 bases). The CDR3 runs 16 residues. Trimming removed 6 bases at V and 6 bases at J, with 24 bases between. From germline, CDR1 is SGHDT and CDR2 YYEEEE. The CDR3 sequence: CASTLGGGAKWNGYTF. In nucleotides, the CDR3 is TGTGCCAGCACCCTGGGTGGGGGGGCCAAATGGAATGGCTACACCTTC.

The chain couples TRBV19 to TRBJ2-3, with 8 bases lining up with TRBD1. V lost 3 bases to trimming and J lost 2 bases; unmatched junction nucleotides: 7. The CDR3 sequence is 16 residues long. Germline V lookup: CDR1 LNHDA, CDR2 SQIVND (reference sequence). CDR3 nucleotides: TGTGCCAGTAGTATCGGGCCAGGGGGCGTCACAGATACGCAGTATTTT. As protein: CASSIGPGGVTDTQYF. Variable domain in full (rest from reference TRBV19 and TRBJ2-3): DGGITQSPKYLFRKEGQNVTLSCEQNLNHDAMYWYRQDPGQGLRLIYYSQIVNDFQKGDIAEGYSVSREKKESFPLTVTSAQKNPTAFYLCASSIGPGGVTDTQYFGPGTRLTVL.

The rearrangement links TRBV6-5 to TRBJ1-1; D gene ambiguous. Germline CDR1 and CDR2: MNHEY and SVGAGI. The V end was cut by 0 bases, the J end by 0 bases, with 8 bases between. The length of the CDR3 is 15 residues. The CDR3 bases are TGTGCCAGCAGTTACTCGGCGTTCATGAACACTGAAGCTTTCTTT. Encoded protein: CASSYSAFMNTEAFF.

The rearrangement joins TRBV6-5 to TRBJ1-2, with D possibly TRBD1 on 6 matching bases. Germline V CDR1 and CDR2: MNHEY, SVGAGI. V lost 7 bases and J 4 bases, leaving 16 bases between the germline ends. The CDR3 runs to 14 residues. The CDR3 spells CASTPRGAAYGYTF. The CDR3, as DNA: TGTGCCAGCACCCCAAGGGGGGCTGCCTATGGCTACACCTTC.

This sequence joins TRBV5-1 and TRBJ1-6; the D gene is possibly TRBD1 (6 bases). The V end was cut by 1 base, the J end by 6 bases, with 14 bases between. The germline gives CDR1 SGHRS, CDR2 YFSETQ. The CDR3 runs to 16 residues. CDR3 amino acids: CASSLLGTTINSPLHF. Written as DNA, the CDR3 is TGCGCCAGCAGCTTGTTGGGGACAACGATTAATTCACCCCTCCACTTT.

The V call is TRBV19, the J call TRBJ1-2, with no clear D. Germline CDR1 LNHDA, CDR2 SQIVND (reference sequence). This CDR3 contains 12 residues. The V and J ends lost 2 bases and 10 bases respectively, with 11 bases between them. CDR3 bases: TGTGCCAGTAGTATAAAACAGAGCTACTACACCTTC. Protein: CASSIKQSYYTF.

The V and J genes are TRBV5-6 and TRBJ2-5; tentatively, D is TRBD2 (6 bases). V was cut by 1 base and J by 5 bases, with 12 bases left in between. Germline CDR1 SGHDT, CDR2 YYEEEE. The CDR3 is 14 residues long. CDR3 residues: CASSLTRGRETQYF. Written as DNA, the CDR3 is TGTGCCAGCAGCTTGACTCGAGGGAGGGAGACCCAGTACTTC.

The CDR3 DNA sequence: TGTGCCAGCACCACCATTGGGGAGGGATCGGGAAATTCACCCCTCCACTTT. It translates to CASTTIGEGSGNSPLHF. This chain connects TRBV28 to TRBJ1-6; no clear D. The CDR3 is 17 residues long. V was trimmed by 7 bases and J by 7 bases, leaving 23 bases between them. CDR1 is MDHEN and CDR2 is SYDVKM in the germline V gene.